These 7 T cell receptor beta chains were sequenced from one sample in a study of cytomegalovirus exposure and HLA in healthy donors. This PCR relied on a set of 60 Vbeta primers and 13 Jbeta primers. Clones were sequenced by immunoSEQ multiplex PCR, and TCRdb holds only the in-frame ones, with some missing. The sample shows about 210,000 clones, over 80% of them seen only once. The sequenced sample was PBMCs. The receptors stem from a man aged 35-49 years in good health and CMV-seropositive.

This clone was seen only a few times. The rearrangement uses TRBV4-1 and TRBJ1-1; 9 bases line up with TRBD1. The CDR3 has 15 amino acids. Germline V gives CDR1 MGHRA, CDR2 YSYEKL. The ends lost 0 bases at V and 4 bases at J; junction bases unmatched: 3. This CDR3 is CASSQEGQGGTEAFF. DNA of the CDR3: TGCGCCAGCAGCCAAGAGGGACAGGGAGGCACTGAAGCTTTCTTT.

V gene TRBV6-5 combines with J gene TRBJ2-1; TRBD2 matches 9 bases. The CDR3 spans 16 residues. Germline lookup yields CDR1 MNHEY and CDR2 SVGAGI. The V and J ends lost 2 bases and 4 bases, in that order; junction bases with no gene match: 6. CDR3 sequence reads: CASSYGLAGIYNEQFF. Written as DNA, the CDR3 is TGTGCCAGCAGTTACGGTCTAGCGGGAATTTACAATGAGCAGTTCTTC.

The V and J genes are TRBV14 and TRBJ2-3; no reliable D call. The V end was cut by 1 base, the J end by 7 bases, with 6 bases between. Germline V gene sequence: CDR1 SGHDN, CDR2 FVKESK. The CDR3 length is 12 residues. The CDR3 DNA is TGTGCCAGCAGCCAAGCAGTGTATACGCAGTATTTT. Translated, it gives CASSQAVYTQYF.

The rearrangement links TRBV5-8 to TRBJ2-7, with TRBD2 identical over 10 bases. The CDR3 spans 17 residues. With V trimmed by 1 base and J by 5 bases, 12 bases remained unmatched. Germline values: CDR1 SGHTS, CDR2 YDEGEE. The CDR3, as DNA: TGTGCCAGCAGCTTGACGTTACGGCTAGCGGGAGTCCACGAGCAGTACGTC. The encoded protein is CASSLTLRLAGVHEQYV.

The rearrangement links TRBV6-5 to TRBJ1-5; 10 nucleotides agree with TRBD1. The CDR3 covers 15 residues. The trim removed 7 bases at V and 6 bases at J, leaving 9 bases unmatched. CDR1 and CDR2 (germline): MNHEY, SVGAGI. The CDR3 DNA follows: TGTGCCAGCACCCAGACAGGGGGCGGGGGTCAGCCCCAGCATTTT. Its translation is CASTQTGGGGQPQHF.

The CDR3 reads CASSSMPGQGLNTEAFF. The DNA for the CDR3 is TGCGCCAGCAGCTCTATGCCGGGACAGGGGTTGAACACTGAAGCTTTCTTT. The rearrangement uses TRBV5-1 and TRBJ1-1; 10 bases map to TRBD1. V trimming: 3 bases; J trimming: 0 bases; junction bases outside the gene matches: 8. The CDR3 is 17 residues long. Germline CDR1 SGHRS, CDR2 YFSETQ. Drawing the rest from reference TRBV5-1 and TRBJ1-1, the complete variable domain is KAGVTQTPRYLIKTRGQQVTLSCSPISGHRSVSWYQQTPGQGLQFLFEYFSETQRNKGNFPGRFSGRQFSNSRSEMNVSTLELGDSALYLCASSSMPGQGLNTEAFFGQGTRLTVV.

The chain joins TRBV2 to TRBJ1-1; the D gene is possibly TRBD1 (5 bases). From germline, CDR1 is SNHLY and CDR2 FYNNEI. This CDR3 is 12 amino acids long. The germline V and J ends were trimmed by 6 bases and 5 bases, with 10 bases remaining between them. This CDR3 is CASRWEGTEAFF. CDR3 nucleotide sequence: TGTGCCAGCAGGTGGGAGGGGACTGAAGCTTTCTTT. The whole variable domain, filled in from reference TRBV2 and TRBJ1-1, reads EPEVTQTPSHQVTQMGQEVILRCVPISNHLYFYWYRQILGQKVEFLVSFYNNEISEKSEIFDDQFSVERPDGSNFTLKIRSTKLEDSAMYFCASRWEGTEAFFGQGTRLTVV.